A selection of T cell receptor beta chains follows, all from one sample in a study of radiation and T cells in renal cell carcinoma. The method was immunoSEQ multiplex PCR; TCRdb's version includes in-frame clones alone and lacks a portion of them. The data contain about 49,000 clones, around 83% of them singletons. Sequencing was performed on blood, taken from a patient whose treatment included radiotherapy and nephrectomy. The receptor set was obtained from a woman aged 65 to 85 with renal cell carcinoma. The CDR3 runs from the conserved cysteine through the conserved F or W. D genes are given only for firm matches. The listing skips clone size in some rows; elsewhere it reads once, few, many or a size class.

d_gene | j_gene | abundance | v_gene | CDR3nt | CDR3aa
- | TRBJ2-2 | - | TRBV27 | TGTGCCAGCAGTTTAGGGAACACCGGGGAGCTGTTTTTT | CASSLGNTGELFF
- | TRBJ2-7 | - | TRBV27 | TGTGCCAGCAGTTTATCGGGGACCTCCGAGCAGTACTTC | CASSLSGTSEQYF
- | TRBJ2-2 | - | TRBV19 | TGTGCCAGTAGTATTGCAGGGGTTGCCGGGGAGCTGTTTTTT | CASSIAGVAGELFF
- | TRBJ1-2 | - | TRBV7-2 | TGTGCCAGCAGCCGATGGGACTATGGCTACACCTTC | CASSRWDYGYTF
- | TRBJ1-1 | - | TRBV6-5 | TGTGCCAGCAGTCCGGGGACGAACACTGAAGCTTTCTTT | CASSPGTNTEAFF
- | TRBJ2-3 | - | TRBV13 | TGTGCCAGCAGCCCACGGGGCGCCATAGATACGCAGTATTTT | CASSPRGAIDTQYF
- | TRBJ2-7 | - | TRBV4-3 | TGCGCCAGCAGCCAAGATAGGATGAGCTCCTACGAGCAGTACTTC | CASSQDRMSSYEQYF
- | TRBJ2-7 | - | TRBV27 | TGTGCCAGCAGTCTAACCTACGAGCAGTACTTC | CASSLTYEQYF
- | TRBJ1-3 | once | TRBV6-5 | TGTGCCAGCTGGAGAGCCTCTGGAAACACCATATATTTT | CASWRASGNTIYF
- | TRBJ1-2 | - | TRBV15 | TGTGCCACCAGCAGAGATCTTGGGTTTGGTGAGGGCTACACCTTC | CATSRDLGFGEGYTF
- | TRBJ2-6 | - | TRBV9 | TGTGCCAGCAGCGCGTGGGGGGAAGGGGCCAACGTCCTGACTTTC | CASSAWGEGANVLTF
- | TRBJ2-6 | - | TRBV6-5 | TGTGCCAGCAGTTATTCGTGGTCTGGGGCCAACGTCCTGACTTTC | CASSYSWSGANVLTF
- | TRBJ1-5 | - | TRBV7-2 | TGTGCCAGCAGCGGGGGGAATCAGCCCCAGCATTTT | CASSGGNQPQHF
- | TRBJ1-5 | few | TRBV19 | TGTGCCAGTAGCTTGCGCAATCAGCCCCAGCATTTT | CASSLRNQPQHF
- | TRBJ2-7 | - | TRBV5-4 | TGTGCCAGCAGCGTGGACAAAGTGGGCGAGCAGTACTTC | CASSVDKVGEQYF
- | TRBJ1-4 | - | TRBV2 | TGTGCCAGCAGTGACGGCAGATACAATGAAAAACTGTTTTTT | CASSDGRYNEKLFF